Shown below are 20 T cell receptor beta chains from a single sample sequenced in a study of human T cells and chemical hapten exposure. During construction of the library, unique molecular identifiers were attached to individual cDNA molecules for quantitative, reproducible TCR counting. One entry per CDR3 protein results from TCRdb running MiXCR on the reads. Among about 120,000 distinct CDR3 sequences listed, approximately 9.3% were seen once. The study extracted total RNA from unfractionated whole blood. Material for sequencing was whole blood. These receptors all come from a human donor in good health. Some clones in this sample may be carry-over from other donors' samples.

This clonotype has a count of ten or more. The V call is TRBV4-3, the J call TRBJ1-5; D possibly corresponds to TRBD1 (5 bases). Per the germline V gene, CDR1 is LGHNA and CDR2 is YSLEER. The CDR3 is 16 residues long. Between the trimmed V and J ends, which lost 0 bases and 1 base, there was a span of 10 bases. CDR3 amino acids: CASSQDRGLSNQPQHF. The CDR3 DNA follows: TGCGCCAGCAGCCAAGATAGGGGTTTGAGCAATCAGCCCCAGCATTTT.

The chain recombines TRBV30 with TRBJ2-7; TRBD2 aligns across 8 bases. Germline V gene lookup returns CDR1 GTSNPN and CDR2 SVGIG (reference sequence). V lost 7 bases and J lost 4; bases outside the gene matches: 9. This CDR3 contains 13 residues. The chain's CDR3 is CAYSSGSLYEQYF. DNA for the CDR3: TGTGCCTACTCTAGCGGGTCCCTATACGAGCAGTACTTC.

The chain links TRBV11-2 to TRBJ2-1, with 7 bases matching TRBD2. CDR1 and CDR2 from the germline V gene are SGHAT and FQNNGV. The CDR3 spans 16 residues. V was clipped by 5 bases and J by 6 bases; unmatched bases: 13. As DNA, the CDR3 is TGTGCCAGCAGCCCGGGGGAGGGGCGGCTCTCCAATGAGCAGTTCTTC. This codes for CASSPGEGRLSNEQFF.

This chain uses TRBV6-2 or TRBV6-3 with TRBJ2-3, with D perhaps given as TRBD1 or TRBD2 (7 bases each). Between the trimmed V and J ends, which lost 3 bases and 2 bases, there was a span of 18 bases. Germline V CDR1 and CDR2: MNHEY, SVGEGT. CDR3 length: 17 residues. CDR3 DNA sequence: TGTGCCAGCAGTTATCCCCAGGGGGAGGGGGACACAGATACGCAGTATTTT. Residues: CASSYPQGEGDTDTQYF.

Ten or more counts support this clonotype. This sequence joins TRBV20-1 and TRBJ2-7; TRBD2 aligns across 10 bases. V shed 3 bases and J 3 bases; nucleotides not matched to a gene: 8. The CDR3 spans 15 residues. Germline V lookup: CDR1 DFQATT, CDR2 SNEGSKA (reference sequence). The CDR3 coding sequence is TGCAGTGCTAGCCCCCAACTAGCGGGGTTCTACGAGCAGTACTTC. Protein product: CSASPQLAGFYEQYF.

This clonotype was recorded at least ten times. The CDR3 DNA reads TGTGCCAGCAGTGTTTCCGGTTCCCGACCCCAATCTAACTATGGCTACACCTTC. It encodes CASSVSGSRPQSNYGYTF. The chain links TRBV2 to TRBJ1-2; D remains ambiguous. V was shortened by 4 bases and J by 0 bases, with 21 bases between the two germline ends. CDR1 is SNHLY and CDR2 is FYNNEI in the germline V gene. The CDR3 is 18 amino acids.

The rearrangement links TRBV11-3 to TRBJ2-2, with a weak D call TRBD2 (6 bases). The V gene's germline CDR1 is SGHNT and CDR2 YENEEA. V lost 2 bases and J 5 bases, leaving 12 bases between the germline ends. This CDR3 has 15 residues. The CDR3 reads CASSLSRGGTGELFF. In nucleotides, the CDR3 is TGTGCCAGCAGCTTATCGAGGGGAGGAACCGGGGAGCTGTTTTTT.

The chain couples TRBV10-1 to TRBJ2-2; D may correspond to TRBD1 or TRBD2 (5 bases each). This CDR3 region has 13 residues. Germline values: CDR1 WNHNN, CDR2 SYGVQD (reference sequence). Between the trimmed V and J ends, which lost 7 bases and 5 bases, there was a span of 11 bases. The CDR3 sequence is CASMREGTGELFF. CDR3 DNA: TGCGCCAGCATGCGAGAGGGGACCGGGGAGCTGTTTTTT.

This clonotype was observed a few times. V is TRBV20-1 and J is TRBJ2-1, with 7 positions matching TRBD2. The CDR3 runs to 13 residues. Germline trimming cut 3 bases from V and 8 bases from J; bases unmatched to any gene: 7. Germline CDR1 DFQATT, CDR2 SNEGSKA (reference sequence). CDR3 in amino acids: CSASMGGKDEQFF. Written as DNA, the CDR3 is TGCAGTGCTAGTATGGGGGGGAAGGATGAGCAGTTCTTC.

This clonotype was observed a few times. The chain is built from TRBV2 and TRBJ1-5; TRBD1 is a possible D gene (6 bases). Germline assignment: CDR1 SNHLY and CDR2 FYNNEI. Trimming stripped 8 bases from V and 2 bases from J, with 16 bases between. The CDR3 runs 15 residues. The CDR3 protein is CASGLGGAGNQPQHF. CDR3 DNA: TGTGCCAGCGGCCTCGGGGGGGCCGGCAATCAGCCCCAGCATTTT.

This clonotype appeared many times. The rearrangement uses TRBV7-9 and TRBJ1-1, with TRBD1 as a possible D gene (5 bases). V was cut by 0 bases and J by 0 bases, with 8 bases left in between. The CDR3 sequence is 15 residues long. Germline CDR1 and CDR2: SEHNR and FQNEAQ (reference sequence). The DNA of the CDR3 is TGTGCCAGCAGCTTAGCCGGGGGAATGAACACTGAAGCTTTCTTT. Translation gives CASSLAGGMNTEAFF.

This clonotype was picked up one time. CDR3 sequence reads: CAVPKGQGATGELFF. The CDR3 coding sequence is TGTGCCGTCCCGAAGGGACAGGGGGCCACCGGGGAGCTGTTTTTT. The rearrangement links TRBV11-2 to TRBJ2-2, with 12 bases lining up with TRBD1. Germline V CDR1 and CDR2: SGHAT, FQNNGV. The length of the CDR3 is 15 residues. Unmatched junction bases numbered 8, after V lost 11 bases and J lost 4 bases. Based on the CDR3 plus reference TRBV11-2 and TRBJ2-2, the full variable domain is EAGVAQSPRYKIIEKRQSVAFWCNPISGHATLYWYQQILGQGPKLLIQFQNNGVVDDSQLPKDRFSAERLKGVDSTLKIQPAKLEDSAVYLCAVPKGQGATGELFFGEGSRLTVL.

In its sample, this clonotype was seen many times. The rearrangement joins TRBV15 to TRBJ2-1; 7 bases fit TRBD2. There are 15 residues in the CDR3. V shed 0 bases and J 1 base; nucleotides not matched to a gene: 0. Germline V gives CDR1 LNHNV, CDR2 YYDKDF (reference sequence). In DNA, the CDR3 is TGTGCCACCAGCAGAGAAGCGGGGTCCTACAATGAGCAGTTCTTC. This gives the protein CATSREAGSYNEQFF.

The chain links TRBV7-8 to TRBJ2-7; TRBD2 matches at 7 bases. The CDR3 extends over 14 amino acids. The germline gives CDR1 SGHVS, CDR2 FQNEAQ. The J segment lost 7 bases and the V segment lost 3 bases, leaving 9 bases of the junction unmatched. The CDR3 DNA reads TGTGCCAGCAGCTTCCTAGCGGAGTGGCGGGAGCAGTACTTC. This encodes CASSFLAEWREQYF.

This chain links TRBV6-6 with TRBJ2-1; TRBD2 matches 12 bases. The germline CDR1 and CDR2 sequences are MNHNY and SVGAGI (reference sequence). The CDR3 extends over 17 amino acids. The junction had 0 bases not matched to a gene; V was cut back by 0 bases and J by 0 bases. In nucleotides, the CDR3 is TGTGCCAGCAGTTACTCGGGACTAGCGGGCTCCTACAATGAGCAGTTCTTC. Protein product: CASSYSGLAGSYNEQFF.

This clonotype came up a few times. The chain links TRBV25-1 to TRBJ2-5, with a tentative D call TRBD1 (5 bases). CDR1 is MGHDK, CDR2 SYGVNS, per germline. Trimming left V 2 bases short and J 2 bases short, with 12 bases between. There are 15 residues in the CDR3. The CDR3 sequence: CASSETSGAQETQYF. CDR3 bases: TGTGCCAGCAGTGAAACGAGTGGGGCGCAAGAGACCCAGTACTTC.

This clonotype has just a few counts. J is TRBJ1-3 and V is TRBV7-9, with D hard to call. V lost 4 bases to trimming and J lost 4 bases, with 14 bases between them. CDR1 SEHNR and CDR2 FQNEAQ come from the germline V gene (reference sequence). This CDR3 spans 15 amino acids. DNA of the CDR3: TGTGCCAGCAGCTCGGTGACCAAACGGGGAAACACCATATATTTT. Amino acid sequence: CASSSVTKRGNTIYF.

The chain combines TRBV12-5 with TRBJ2-2; maybe TRBD1 (6 bases). Trimming cost V 3 bases and J 1 base, with 12 bases left between them. The germline gives CDR1 LGHNT, CDR2 FRNRAP. This CDR3 spans 16 amino acids. CDR3 region: CASGFQDSLNTGELFF. In DNA, the CDR3 is TGTGCTAGTGGTTTCCAGGACAGCCTGAACACCGGGGAGCTGTTTTTT. The full variable domain, rest sourced from reference TRBV12-5 and TRBJ2-2, is DARVTQTPRHKVTEMGQEVTMRCQPILGHNTVFWYRQTMMQGLELLAYFRNRAPLDDSGMPKDRFSAEMPDATLATLKIQPSEPRDSAVYFCASGFQDSLNTGELFFGEGSRLTVL.

V usage is TRBV10-3 and J usage is TRBJ1-1; 8 nucleotides match TRBD1. CDR1 and CDR2 from the germline V gene are ENHRY and SYGVKD. Trimming cost V 11 bases and J 3 bases; bases outside gene matches: 8. This CDR3 is 13 amino acids long. The CDR3 DNA reads TGTGCCTACACAGGGGGTTATCACACTGAAGCTTTCTTT. Its translation: CAYTGGYHTEAFF.

This clonotype was counted at least ten times. The J gene is TRBJ1-1, the V gene TRBV7-8; the D gene is possibly TRBD1 (5 bases). Germline V CDR1 and CDR2: SGHVS, FQNEAQ. The CDR3 is 16 residues long. V lost 4 bases and J lost 3, with 18 bases in between. CDR3 bases: TGTGCCAGCAGCTCAGGGACTCTTCAGAAGGACACTGAAGCTTTCTTT. Its protein is CASSSGTLQKDTEAFF.